These 11 T cell receptor beta chains were all obtained from the same sample, sequenced in a study of vaccination effects on CD4 cells after COVID-19. The repertoire was sequenced with immunoSEQ multiplex PCR; TCRdb's copy has only in-frame clones and lacks some. The sample lists under 75,000 clones; roughly 80% were seen once. No antigen has been identified for these receptors. CD4+ T cells specific for antigen were expanded with viral peptide pools by the ViraFEST assay before sequencing. Following a 10-day culture, CD4+ T cells were purified. Prior SARS-CoV-2 infection was absent in the vaccine recipients, as shown by negative nucleocapsid antibodies. This material consisted of CD4+ T cells from PBMCs cultured with SARS-CoV-2 spike peptides, taken before COVID-19 vaccination. Receptors originate from a human donor who received a COVID-19 vaccine.

The chain has TRBV7-3 and TRBJ2-6; 11 nucleotides align to TRBD1. Germline-derived CDR1 and CDR2 are SGHTA and FQGTGA. The CDR3 contains 17 residues. The junction had 3 bases not matched to a gene; V was cut back by 5 bases and J by 0 bases. CDR3 DNA: TGTGCCAGCAGCCGGACAGGGGGCTCCTCTGGGGCCAACGTCCTGACTTTC. This encodes CASSRTGGSSGANVLTF.

This clone appeared many times. The gene calls are TRBV2 and TRBJ2-2; TRBD1 matches 9 bases. Per germline, CDR1 SNHLY and CDR2 FYNNEI. The CDR3 has 14 amino acids. V shed 6 bases, J shed 6 bases, and the junction held 5 bases outside the gene matches. This CDR3 is CASRDRGSAGELFF. DNA of the CDR3: TGTGCCAGCAGGGACAGGGGATCGGCCGGGGAGCTGTTTTTT. The full variable domain, completed using reference TRBV2 and TRBJ2-2, is EPEVTQTPSHQVTQMGQEVILRCVPISNHLYFYWYRQILGQKVEFLVSFYNNEISEKSEIFDDQFSVERPDGSNFTLKIRSTKLEDSAMYFCASRDRGSAGELFFGEGSRLTVL.

V gene TRBV27 combines with J gene TRBJ1-5; D not certain. Trimming left V 4 bases short and J 7 bases short, with 14 bases between. This CDR3 contains 14 residues. CDR1 is MNHEY, CDR2 SMNVEV, per germline (reference sequence). This chain's CDR3 is CASSYPWKEQPQHF. Written as DNA, the CDR3 is TGTGCCAGCAGTTACCCCTGGAAGGAACAGCCCCAGCATTTT.

The chain couples TRBV7-9 to TRBJ2-5; tentatively, D is TRBD1 (6 bases). V shed 1 base and J shed 1 base, with 10 bases lying between them. Germline V lookup: CDR1 SEHNR, CDR2 FQNEAQ (reference sequence). This CDR3 has 15 amino acids. CDR3 bases: TGTGCCAGCAGCTTAGGGGACATAGGCCAAGAGACCCAGTACTTC. Its protein product is CASSLGDIGQETQYF.

This clone was detected only once. The chain uses TRBV2 and TRBJ2-3; D ambiguous. CDR1 is SNHLY, CDR2 FYNNEI, per germline. The CDR3 runs to 13 residues. The ends were cut back, 2 bases at V and 1 base at J, with 4 bases in the middle. In DNA, the CDR3 is TGTGCCAGCAGTGAAAGGGGCACAGATACGCAGTATTTT. It specifies CASSERGTDTQYF. The full variable domain, its missing parts supplied by reference TRBV2 and TRBJ2-3, is EPEVTQTPSHQVTQMGQEVILRCVPISNHLYFYWYRQILGQKVEFLVSFYNNEISEKSEIFDDQFSVERPDGSNFTLKIRSTKLEDSAMYFCASSERGTDTQYFGPGTRLTVL.

The gene calls are TRBV18 and TRBJ1-1; D might be TRBD1 (5 bases). This CDR3 region has 13 residues. Trimming pared 1 base from V and 5 bases from J, leaving 8 bases between. Germline V gives CDR1 KGHSH, CDR2 LQKENI. The CDR3 spells CASSPRGGTEAFF. In DNA, the CDR3 is TGTGCCAGCTCACCACGGGGGGGGACTGAAGCTTTCTTT.

The V call is TRBV28, the J call TRBJ2-3; 9 bases are a match to TRBD2. CDR1 and CDR2 from the germline V gene are MDHEN and SYDVKM. Trimming removed 5 bases from V and 1 base from J; junction bases left unmatched: 10. The CDR3 spans 17 residues. The CDR3 sequence: CASSGTTGLARTDTQYF. CDR3 DNA sequence: TGTGCCAGCAGTGGAACAACGGGACTAGCCCGCACAGATACGCAGTATTTT.

This clone was seen only once. V and J are TRBV7-2 and TRBJ2-3; 8 bases are a match to TRBD1. The CDR3 has 15 residues. V trimming: 2 bases; J trimming: 1 base; junction bases outside the gene matches: 2. From germline, CDR1 is SGHTA and CDR2 FQGNSA. CDR3 in amino acids: CASSLPDRGTDTQYF. Written as DNA, the CDR3 is TGTGCCAGCAGCTTACCGGACAGGGGCACAGATACGCAGTATTTT.

The chain uses TRBV5-1 and TRBJ1-4; D is ambiguous. The germline gives CDR1 SGHRS, CDR2 YFSETQ. V was trimmed by 0 bases and J by 4 bases, leaving 13 bases between them. The length of the CDR3 is 16 residues. Written as DNA, the CDR3 is TGCGCCAGCAGCTTGGCAGGCGTGCAGAATAATGAAAAACTGTTTTTT. Translating gives CASSLAGVQNNEKLFF.

The genes are TRBV7-3 and TRBJ2-3; 8 positions agree with TRBD1. Germline CDR1 and CDR2: SGHTA and FQGTGA. The ends lost 8 bases at V and 7 bases at J; junction bases unmatched: 14. The CDR3 spans 15 residues. CDR3 protein: CASSREAGGINTQYF. The CDR3 nucleotides are TGTGCCAGCTCAAGAGAGGCAGGGGGCATTAATACGCAGTATTTT.

A few counts support this clone. The CDR3 sequence is CASSLASQETQYF. In DNA, the CDR3 is TGTGCCAGCAGCTTGGCCAGCCAAGAGACCCAGTACTTC. The V and J genes are TRBV5-4 and TRBJ2-5; D uncertain. The V gene's germline CDR1 is SGHNT and CDR2 YYREEE (reference sequence). The CDR3 length is 13 residues. Trimming removed 0 bases at V and 1 base at J, with 4 bases between.